The following is a TCR beta chain sequence with its context. This record comes from a study of cytomegalovirus exposure and HLA in healthy donors. Researchers ran the PCR with 60 Vbeta and 13 Jbeta primers. Original data processing: An analysis that came later counted tens of millions of unique TCR beta chains, around 12 million shared. This table comes from immunoSEQ multiplex PCR, and its TCRdb copy is limited to in-frame clones, with some not included. The DNA gave D and trimming, while V, J and clone size come from that table. The profile shows fewer than 120,000 clones, 76% of them singletons. Germline CDR1 is MNHEY and CDR2 is SMNVEV (reference sequence). The CDR3 contains 13 residues. The V and J ends lost 5 bases and 5 bases respectively, with 12 bases between them.

The sequence was obtained from a man aged 25-45 years in good health and CMV-seropositive. This chain links TRBV27 with TRBJ1-1; D may be TRBD1 (5 bases). Sequences were obtained from PBMCs. CDR3 loop: CASSRGRSTEAFF. The CDR3 region has the DNA TGTGCCAGCAGTAGGGGTAGGAGTACTGAAGCTTTCTTT.